These T cell receptor beta chains were read from a single sample in a study of T cells after yellow fever vaccination. TCRdb ran MiXCR on the 5' RACE reads and lists one entry per CDR3 protein. The sample holds 250,000 to 300,000 distinct CDR3 sequences, about 5.2% seen once. The specimen comprised CD4+ T cells sorted from PBMCs, sampled on the day of the yellow fever booster vaccination. The receptors derive from a man aged 18 to 30 who received the YFV17D yellow fever vaccine. CDR3s leave out the opening cysteine and the closing phenylalanine or tryptophan. Fields, in order: V gene, clone size, J gene, CDR3 protein. A row's size may be missing; if present it is once, few, many or a size class.

>TRBV7-2|NA|TRBJ2-1
ASSLGASGGYNEQF
>TRBV4-2|many|TRBJ1-1
ASSQERGSEAF
>TRBV19|few|TRBJ1-2
ASTNPHRGAYGYT
>TRBV14|NA|TRBJ2-3
ASSHRAGTSGGTDTQY
>TRBV18|NA|TRBJ2-5
ASSPGQRETQY
>TRBV10-1|many|TRBJ1-6
ASSEDGNSPLH
>TRBV7-2|many|TRBJ2-3
ASSPTGTSGGPDTQY
>TRBV20-1|NA|TRBJ2-1
SARGGLALNEQF
>TRBV5-5|NA|TRBJ2-1
ASSFQGSNEQF
>TRBV4-1|few|TRBJ1-1
ASSPTPYPMNTEAF
>TRBV15|few|TRBJ1-2
ATSRGRSPYYGYT
>TRBV4-3|NA|TRBJ2-2
ASSQGSGGELF
>TRBV5-1|few|TRBJ2-3
ASSVDGRVTDTQY
>TRBV18|few|TRBJ1-6
ASSPQQGANSPLH
>TRBV5-1|few|TRBJ2-3
ASSAGTSGELTDTQY
>TRBV6-2/TRBV6-3|NA|TRBJ1-5
ASSHRGFGNQPQH
>TRBV4-3|few|TRBJ1-6
ASSQEKGRSPLH
>TRBV4-3|NA|TRBJ1-6
ASSQAIYNSPLH
>TRBV2|few|TRBJ2-1
ASSEGLADLSYNEQF
>TRBV7-2|many|TRBJ2-6
ASSQQTGYGANVLT
>TRBV6-5|many|TRBJ2-7
ASMNRGEQY
>TRBV29-1|NA|TRBJ2-3
SVRTSGTDTQY
>TRBV10-3|few|TRBJ2-1
AISESYEQF
>TRBV23-1|NA|TRBJ2-7
ATSINPGTGDYEQY
>TRBV12-3/TRBV12-4|NA|TRBJ1-6
ASSSQQGAQSPLH
>TRBV5-1|many|TRBJ2-2
ASSLQAGGPGELF
>TRBV12-3/TRBV12-4|few|TRBJ2-2
ASSSRDTSYNTGELF
>TRBV4-2|NA|TRBJ2-2
ASSQDYVFDGELF
>TRBV20-1|few|TRBJ2-3
SARDRLAGADTQY
>TRBV7-2|few|TRBJ1-1
ASSPIQGARPEAF
>TRBV18|NA|TRBJ1-4
ASSPRKDEKLF
>TRBV7-2|many|TRBJ2-2
ASSSQTGMAGELF
>TRBV7-6|few|TRBJ1-5
ASSLGALNQPQH
>TRBV7-7|many|TRBJ2-2
ASSSQATGELF
>TRBV15|few|TRBJ2-5
ATSRNGGLAHGSLQTQY
>TRBV5-4|few|TRBJ2-1
ASSWGLAALSYNEQF
>TRBV29-1|many|TRBJ2-4
SGLGVAKNIQY
>TRBV5-1|many|TRBJ2-1
ASSSLQGSINEQF
>TRBV3-1|few|TRBJ1-2
ASSQAPNYGYT
>TRBV7-2|few|TRBJ2-5
ASSLVALAPGTQY
>TRBV5-1|NA|TRBJ2-7
ASSFTFQGPLTSEQY
>TRBV4-2|many|TRBJ2-1
ASSVGGGKHEQF
>TRBV5-6|many|TRBJ1-2
ASSLRGGYT
>TRBV9|NA|TRBJ2-7
ASSVKDGGKQY
>TRBV6-1|many|TRBJ2-7
ASIRAGGYEQY
>TRBV7-9|few|TRBJ2-7
ASSPFVSPYEQY
>TRBV5-1|few|TRBJ2-3
ASRVKAFTDTQY